One sample yielded the 7 T cell receptor beta chains listed below, sequenced in a study of blood T cells in healthy people across ages. A J-beta primer mix and a sample-barcoded 5' primer were used in a second PCR of about 7 to 11 cycles. TCRdb ran MiXCR on the 5' RACE reads and lists one entry per CDR3 protein. In the table there are about 1.8 million distinct CDR3 sequences, 49% of which are singletons. Material for sequencing was blood. The source is a woman in her thirties or forties in good health.

The rearrangement links TRBV24-1 to TRBJ2-1; D could derive from TRBD1 or TRBD2 (6 bases each). Deletions cut 1 base from V and 4 bases from J, with 16 bases between. CDR1 KGHDR and CDR2 SFDVKD come from the germline V gene. The CDR3 runs 17 residues. The CDR3 nucleotides are TGTGCCACCAGTGATTTTTGGGGCAGGGGACTGTACAATGAGCAGTTCTTC. Translated, it gives CATSDFWGRGLYNEQFF.

The chain employs TRBV20-1 and TRBJ2-3, with 10 bases identical to TRBD2. This CDR3 contains 19 residues. CDR1 is DFQATT and CDR2 is SNEGSKA in the germline V gene (reference sequence). V lost 1 base to trimming and J lost 0 bases; unmatched junction nucleotides: 13. CDR3 region: CSARGERGGKASSTDTQYF. CDR3 bases: TGCAGTGCTAGAGGCGAGCGGGGGGGTAAGGCCTCTAGCACAGATACGCAGTATTTT.

The chain joins TRBV7-2 to TRBJ2-4, with 9 bases that match TRBD1. The DNA end lines up better with TRBJ2-7; the J call may be wrong. Looked up from germline, CDR1 is SGHTA and CDR2 is FQGNSA. This CDR3 region has 15 residues. The CDR3 DNA reads TGTGCCAGCAGCTTAGACGGGACAGGGTTGCGCGAGCAGTACTTC. Encoded protein: CASSLDGTGLREQYF.

As to this clonotype: The germline gene is not matched at one end of the junction; a read error may be the cause. This chain joins TRBV20-1 and TRBJ1-6, with D unresolved. Germline V CDR1 and CDR2: DFQATT, SNEGSKA (reference sequence). This CDR3 has 18 residues. DNA of the CDR3: TGCAGTGCTAGAGATCCTAGATTGCAGAGCTCCTATAATTCACTCCTCCACTTT. It yields the protein CSARDPRLQSSYNSLLHF.

The chain is built from TRBV5-1 and TRBJ2-1; 10 nucleotides align to TRBD1. In germline, CDR1 is SGHRS, CDR2 YFSETQ. Losses at the gene ends were 0 bases for V and 1 base for J; bases not matched to a gene: 7. The CDR3 is 18 residues long. The CDR3 sequence is CASSLGGSGQGSYNEQFF. The CDR3 bases are TGCGCCAGCAGCTTGGGGGGGTCGGGACAGGGGTCCTACAATGAGCAGTTCTTC. Using reference TRBV5-1 and TRBJ2-1 for the parts outside the CDR3, the full variable domain is KAGVTQTPRYLIKTRGQQVTLSCSPISGHRSVSWYQQTPGQGLQFLFEYFSETQRNKGNFPGRFSGRQFSNSRSEMNVSTLELGDSALYLCASSLGGSGQGSYNEQFFGPGTRLTVL.

The chain couples TRBV6-5 to TRBJ1-2; D is possibly TRBD1 (6 bases). The CDR3 contains 13 residues. V was shortened by 7 bases and J by 8 bases, with 17 bases between the two germline ends. CDR1 and CDR2 from the germline V gene are MNHEY and SVGAGI. The CDR3 protein is CASKLGAGVGYTF. DNA for the CDR3: TGTGCCAGCAAGTTAGGGGCAGGGGTAGGCTACACCTTC.

This rearrangement joins TRBV5-1 to TRBJ2-3; D not certain. This CDR3 spans 16 amino acids. V was trimmed by 1 base and J by 0 bases, leaving 12 bases between them. From germline, CDR1 is SGHRS and CDR2 YFSETQ. The CDR3 protein is CASSLIPSFSTDTQYF. CDR3 coding DNA: TGCGCCAGCAGCTTGATACCTAGTTTTAGCACAGATACGCAGTATTTT.